This T cell receptor beta chain was obtained from a study of long-term antiretroviral therapy in people with HIV. General study findings and limits: Diversity measured after ART increased yet remained under transplant donor controls.

The length of the CDR3 is 15 residues. Germline V gene lookup returns CDR1 SQVTM and CDR2 ANQGSEA. V lost 2 bases and J lost 0; bases outside the gene matches: 2. This clone was seen once. Its antigen is unidentified. The assay, immunoSEQ v3.0, was run at survey level. Measured with immunoSEQ multiplex PCR; TCRdb has only the in-frame clones, and not every one. The data show around 21,000 clones, about 85% seen once. Here the sequenced sample was unsorted PBMCs, taken 1.9 years after starting antiretroviral therapy. V gene TRBV29-1 combines with J gene TRBJ2-5; 11 bases match TRBD1. The sequence was obtained from a woman aged 50 to 60 with HIV. CDR3 bases: TGCAGCGTTGAACCGGGACAGGGGGACCAAGAGACCCAGTACTTC. Protein product: CSVEPGQGDQETQYF.